This record concerns one TCR beta chain sequence. The antigen is unknown. This sample was included in a study of cytomegalovirus exposure and HLA in healthy donors. General study points: In all likelihood, a cluster of highly shared sequence variants was a sequencing artifact. When a later analysis was performed, an Asian-associated ancestry cluster reportedly had fewer N-insertions than the 666-donor mean. Later work found most CMV-associated TCR beta chains apparently HLA-restricted.

The germline V gene encodes CDR1 MNHNS and CDR2 SASEGT. The CDR3 runs to 15 residues. V lost 1 base and J lost 3; bases outside the gene matches: 2. Researchers ran the PCR with 60 Vbeta and 13 Jbeta primers. Authors' analysis steps: An analysis that came later counted 80 million or so unique TCR beta chains, 10 million to 11 million shared. Using immunoSEQ multiplex PCR, the repertoire was profiled, and TCRdb retains in-frame clones only, with some absent. V and J calls and clone size follow that table, whereas D and trimming were derived from the DNA. The table has about 120,000 clones, roughly 70% seen once.

The sample was PBMCs. The J gene is TRBJ2-1, the V gene TRBV6-1; 8 bases fit TRBD2. This receptor was identified in a woman aged 40 to 55 in good health and CMV-seropositive. In DNA form, the CDR3 reads TGTGCCAGCAGTGAAGGGCTAGCGGGCTACAATGAGCAGTTCTTC. The encoded protein is CASSEGLAGYNEQFF.